These 27 T cell receptor beta chains were all obtained from the same sample, sequenced in a study of vaccination effects on CD4 cells after COVID-19. Antigen-specific CD4+ T cells expanded by the ViraFEST assay with viral peptide pools were then sequenced. At the end of more than 8 days of culture, CD4+ T cells were isolated. Each participant was administered two doses of either the BNT162b2 or the mRNA-1273 vaccine. Sequenced by immunoSEQ multiplex PCR; TCRdb stores in-frame clones only, minus some. The sample lists about 15,000 clones, 60% to 80% occurring once. No antigen has been assigned to these receptors. The source was CD4+ T cells from PBMCs cultured with HCoV-NL63 spike peptides, collected after COVID-19 vaccination. Receptor source: a human donor who received a COVID-19 vaccine.

V gene TRBV7-3 combines with J gene TRBJ2-1, with a possible D match to TRBD1 (5 bases). Trimming stripped 0 bases from V and 5 bases from J, with 5 bases between. Germline CDR1 SGHTA, CDR2 FQGTGA. The CDR3 length is 13 residues. The DNA of the CDR3 is TGTGCCAGCAGCTTAACAGGGGACAATGAGCAGTTCTTC. It translates to CASSLTGDNEQFF.

CDR3 DNA sequence: TGTGCCATCCGGAGCTTAGCCAAAAACATTCAGTACTTC. It specifies CAIRSLAKNIQYF. The V gene is TRBV10-3, the J gene TRBJ2-4; D ambiguous. Trimming pared 8 bases from V and 0 bases from J, leaving 8 bases between. Germline assignment: CDR1 ENHRY and CDR2 SYGVKD. This CDR3 contains 13 residues.

V and J are TRBV18 and TRBJ2-3; the match to TRBD2 covers 10 bases. In germline, CDR1 is KGHSH, CDR2 LQKENI. The CDR3 contains 15 residues. V lost 0 bases and J lost 5; bases outside the gene matches: 2. For the CDR3, the DNA is TGTGCCAGCTCACCACCAAGCGGGAGGGGAGATACGCAGTATTTT. Amino acids: CASSPPSGRGDTQYF. Full variable domain (remainder filled in from reference TRBV18 and TRBJ2-3): NAGVMQNPRHLVRRRGQEARLRCSPMKGHSHVYWYRQLPEEGLKFMVYLQKENIIDESGMPKERFSAEFPKEGPSILRIQQVVRGDSAAYFCASSPPSGRGDTQYFGPGTRLTVL.

The V call is TRBV28, the J call TRBJ1-4; a weak D match, TRBD1 (5 bases). From germline, CDR1 is MDHEN and CDR2 SYDVKM. The CDR3 is 13 amino acids. Trimming cost V 6 bases and J 7 bases, with 12 bases left between them. The CDR3 here is CASSPRGSEKLFF. CDR3 coding DNA: TGTGCCAGCAGCCCCCGGGGGAGTGAAAAACTGTTTTTT.

The chain joins TRBV7-8 to TRBJ1-1; 7 positions match TRBD1. This CDR3 region has 15 residues. Trimming at V came to 5 bases and at J to 1 base, leaving 7 bases not matched to a gene. Germline CDR1 reads SGHVS; CDR2 reads FQNEAQ. The CDR3 spells CASSNRDRRNTEAFF. CDR3 sequence (DNA): TGTGCCAGCAGCAACCGGGACAGAAGGAACACTGAAGCTTTCTTT. Filled out from reference TRBV7-8 and TRBJ1-1, the complete variable domain reads GAGVSQSPRYKVAKRGQDVALRCDPISGHVSLFWYQQALGQGPEFLTYFQNEAQLDKSGLPSDRFFAERPEGSVSTLKIQRTQQEDSAVYLCASSNRDRRNTEAFFGQGTRLTVV.

This sequence joins TRBV3-1 (or the pseudogene TRBV3-2) and TRBJ1-1, with no clear D. Trimming removed 1 base at V and 1 base at J, with 13 bases between. The CDR3 extends over 16 amino acids. Germline V gene lookup returns CDR1 LGHDT and CDR2 YNNKEL (reference sequence). CDR3 protein: CASSQAGRRENTEAFF. The CDR3 nucleotides are TGTGCCAGCAGCCAAGCGGGGAGACGGGAGAACACTGAAGCTTTCTTT.

This chain connects TRBV19 to TRBJ2-7; D uncertain. Germline assignment: CDR1 LNHDA and CDR2 SQIVND (reference sequence). CDR3 length: 14 residues. V was trimmed by 1 base and J by 7 bases, leaving 14 bases between them. CDR3 coding DNA: TGTGCCAGTAGTATAGCGGGCGGCCTGGGGGAGCAGTACTTC. It is translated as CASSIAGGLGEQYF.

The chain has TRBV28 and TRBJ1-3, with a weak D call TRBD1 (6 bases). CDR1 is MDHEN, CDR2 SYDVKM, per germline. V was cut by 8 bases and J by 4 bases, with 9 bases left in between. The CDR3 loop spans 12 amino acids. The CDR3 protein is CASLTGGNTIYF. The CDR3 DNA is TGTGCCAGCTTGACAGGAGGAAACACCATATATTTT.

The rearrangement uses TRBV24-1 and TRBJ2-1; D is possibly TRBD1 (6 bases). This CDR3 has 13 residues. From germline, CDR1 is KGHDR and CDR2 SFDVKD. Trimming left V 2 bases short and J 10 bases short, with 11 bases between. The DNA for the CDR3 is TGTGCCACCAGTGATTATGGGGGCGGCGAGCAGTTCTTC. It is translated as CATSDYGGGEQFF.

This clone was recorded a few times. The V call is TRBV7-9, the J call TRBJ1-2; D gene ambiguous. From germline, CDR1 is SEHNR and CDR2 FQNEAQ (reference sequence). Trimming pared 5 bases from V and 6 bases from J, leaving 19 bases between. The CDR3 runs to 15 residues. CDR3 protein: CASSPELITGDGYTF. The CDR3 DNA reads TGTGCCAGCAGCCCTGAGTTGATCACCGGGGATGGCTACACCTTC.

This sequence joins TRBV7-9 and TRBJ1-4; 8 nucleotides line up with TRBD1. In germline, CDR1 is SEHNR, CDR2 FQNEAQ (reference sequence). The CDR3 is 17 amino acids. J lost 6 bases, V lost 2 bases, and 11 bases had no gene match. This chain's CDR3 is CASSLWALTGEDEKLFF. As DNA, the CDR3 is TGTGCCAGCAGCTTATGGGCATTGACAGGGGAAGATGAAAAACTGTTTTTT.

The chain combines TRBV20-1 with TRBJ2-3; 14 bases map to TRBD2. Germline trimming cut 3 bases from V and 5 bases from J; bases unmatched to any gene: 19. Germline V gives CDR1 DFQATT, CDR2 SNEGSKA (reference sequence). The CDR3 length is 20 residues. In nucleotides, the CDR3 is TGCAGTGCTAGTGGATCACCGGGACTAGCGGGAGTCTTAGACGGAGATACGCAGTATTTT. Translating gives CSASGSPGLAGVLDGDTQYF.

This chain links TRBV9 with TRBJ1-4, with TRBD1 matching over 9 bases. Germline CDR1 reads SGDLS; CDR2 reads YYNGEE. This CDR3 region has 16 residues. V shed 0 bases and J 3 bases; nucleotides not matched to a gene: 3. Here the CDR3 reads CASSVGGQGPNEKLFF. The CDR3 nucleotides read TGTGCCAGCAGCGTAGGGGGACAGGGCCCTAATGAAAAACTGTTTTTT.

The CDR3 DNA reads TGTGCCAGCAGTTTCACGGGGACTCTCCGTCCTATGGAAGCTTTCTTT. It codes for CASSFTGTLRPMEAFF. This chain joins TRBV28 and TRBJ1-1; TRBD1 might be the D (5 bases). Trimming stripped 3 bases from V and 8 bases from J, with 22 bases between. The CDR3 is made up of 16 amino acids. Germline CDR1 MDHEN, CDR2 SYDVKM.

The V and J genes are TRBV9 and TRBJ2-7; D might be TRBD1 (6 bases). Germline V gene lookup returns CDR1 SGDLS and CDR2 YYNGEE. The CDR3 spans 13 residues. Trimming removed 1 base at V and 5 bases at J, with 10 bases between. The CDR3 DNA is TGTGCCAGCAGCGTACAGGGGTTCGACGAGCAGTACTTC. Amino acid sequence: CASSVQGFDEQYF.

The V gene is TRBV12-3 or TRBV12-4, the J gene TRBJ1-5, with D possibly matching TRBD1 (6 bases). With 6 bases removed from V and 4 bases from J, the gap between germline ends came to 10 bases. This CDR3 is built from 13 residues. DNA of the CDR3: TGTGCCAGCAGCCCCCAGGGGAATCAGCCCCAGCATTTT. It translates to CASSPQGNQPQHF.

This rearrangement joins TRBV6-5 to TRBJ2-5, with D tentatively TRBD1 or TRBD2 (6 bases each). This CDR3 region has 13 residues. Germline V CDR1 and CDR2: MNHEY, SVGAGI. Trimming left V 5 bases short and J 8 bases short, with 15 bases between. In DNA, the CDR3 is TGTGCCAGCAGTAGGAAGGGGGGCGGTACCCAGTACTTC. Translation gives CASSRKGGGTQYF.

The V and J genes are TRBV5-1 and TRBJ2-2; D may be TRBD2 (5 bases). Deletions cut 0 bases from V and 1 base from J, with 7 bases between. The CDR3 runs to 15 residues. Germline loops: CDR1 SGHRS, CDR2 YFSETQ. This chain's CDR3 is CASSLEAGNTGELFF. In nucleotides, the CDR3 is TGCGCCAGCAGCTTGGAGGCGGGGAACACCGGGGAGCTGTTTTTT.

The CDR3, as DNA: TGTGCCAGCAGGGCCCTCGGACAGGGGGGGCAAGAGACCCAGTACTTC. Protein: CASRALGQGGQETQYF. The chain combines TRBV2 with TRBJ2-5; 10 bases agree with TRBD1. Germline lookup yields CDR1 SNHLY and CDR2 FYNNEI. The CDR3 covers 16 residues. With V trimmed by 6 bases and J by 2 bases, 9 bases remained unmatched. The full variable domain, in which reference TRBV2 and TRBJ2-5 provide the parts outside the CDR3, is EPEVTQTPSHQVTQMGQEVILRCVPISNHLYFYWYRQILGQKVEFLVSFYNNEISEKSEIFDDQFSVERPDGSNFTLKIRSTKLEDSAMYFCASRALGQGGQETQYFGPGTRLLVL.

This chain links TRBV4-3 with TRBJ1-5; TRBD1 matches 7 bases. The CDR3 has 14 amino acids. V lost 2 bases to trimming and J lost 6 bases; unmatched junction nucleotides: 4. The germline V gene encodes CDR1 LGHNA and CDR2 YSLEER. CDR3 loop: CASSQNRGGQPQHF. CDR3 nucleotides: TGCGCCAGCAGCCAAAACAGGGGCGGTCAGCCCCAGCATTTT.

J is TRBJ2-7 and V is TRBV14; D gene ambiguous. Trimming pared 0 bases from V and 4 bases from J, leaving 19 bases between. Germline lookup yields CDR1 SGHDN and CDR2 FVKESK. CDR3 length: 17 amino acids. The CDR3: CASSQDAGGHRVYEQYF. CDR3 nucleotide sequence: TGTGCCAGCAGCCAAGATGCAGGCGGTCATCGGGTATACGAGCAGTACTTC.

The chain uses TRBV18 and TRBJ2-4; no firm D call. Between the trimmed V and J ends, which lost 0 bases and 0 bases, there was a span of 9 bases. CDR1 is KGHSH and CDR2 is LQKENI in the germline V gene. This CDR3 spans 16 amino acids. This CDR3 is CASSPPPQLAKNIQYF. The CDR3 DNA sequence: TGTGCCAGCTCACCACCCCCTCAACTAGCCAAAAACATTCAGTACTTC. Full variable domain (remainder filled in from reference TRBV18 and TRBJ2-4): NAGVMQNPRHLVRRRGQEARLRCSPMKGHSHVYWYRQLPEEGLKFMVYLQKENIIDESGMPKERFSAEFPKEGPSILRIQQVVRGDSAAYFCASSPPPQLAKNIQYFGAGTRLSVL.

This chain links TRBV20-1 with TRBJ1-1; D gene ambiguous. The CDR3 is made up of 13 amino acids. The V end lost 3 bases, the J end lost 0 bases, and 8 bases lay between the germline ends. Per the germline V gene, CDR1 is DFQATT and CDR2 is SNEGSKA (reference sequence). The CDR3 region is CSASKNLNTEAFF. CDR3 DNA: TGCAGTGCTAGTAAAAATCTGAACACTGAAGCTTTCTTT.

The chain recombines TRBV10-1 with TRBJ2-2; 8 bases match TRBD2. The CDR3 totals 15 residues. V was pared by 7 bases and J by 0 bases, with 4 bases of the junction left unmatched. CDR1 WNHNN and CDR2 SYGVQD come from the germline V gene (reference sequence). The CDR3 region is CASKAGGPNTGELFF. The CDR3, as DNA: TGCGCCAGCAAGGCGGGGGGTCCGAACACCGGGGAGCTGTTTTTT.

This rearrangement joins TRBV5-1 to TRBJ2-5, with D tentatively TRBD1 (6 bases). CDR3 length: 15 amino acids. Germline V gene sequence: CDR1 SGHRS, CDR2 YFSETQ. V dropped 0 bases and J dropped 1 base, with 10 bases sitting between them. CDR3 in DNA: TGCGCCAGCAGCTTGGTTCCAGGGGCCCAAGAGACCCAGTACTTC. Translated: CASSLVPGAQETQYF.

The chain employs TRBV5-1 and TRBJ2-3, with TRBD2 matching over 10 bases. Germline trimming cut 3 bases from V and 6 bases from J; bases unmatched to any gene: 4. There are 14 residues in the CDR3. CDR1 is SGHRS and CDR2 is YFSETQ in the germline V gene. CDR3 sequence reads: CASSSTSGMDTQYF. CDR3 sequence (DNA): TGCGCCAGCAGCTCCACTAGCGGGATGGATACGCAGTATTTT.

As DNA, the CDR3 is TGTGCCAGTAGTTTCGGGACGGACACTAACTATGGCTACACCTTC. This encodes CASSFGTDTNYGYTF. The chain joins TRBV19 to TRBJ1-2, with D possibly matching TRBD1 (5 bases). CDR1 is LNHDA, CDR2 SQIVND, per germline (reference sequence). The V end lost 5 bases, the J end lost 0 bases, and 13 bases lay between the germline ends. The CDR3 extends over 15 amino acids.